This T cell receptor beta chain was sequenced during a study of long-term antiretroviral therapy in people with HIV. Notes on this clone: Its specificity is unknown.

General study results and limits: Those clones which expanded before ART made up the dominant part of the repertoire at all time points.

Germline CDR1 SGHVS, CDR2 FNYEAQ. V lost 1 base, J lost 5 bases, and 5 bases lay in between. This CDR3 is built from 13 residues. Investigators performed immunoSEQ version v3.0 at survey level. TCRdb's table, derived via immunoSEQ multiplex PCR, lists solely in-frame clones and lacks some. This sample has 20,000 to 30,000 clones, with about 84% found just once. The clonotype originates from a middle-aged man with HIV. The specimen was unsorted PBMCs, collected roughly 4.9 years after starting antiretroviral therapy. The chain combines TRBV7-6 with TRBJ2-2; D uncertain. This CDR3 reads CASSLGRTGELFF. CDR3 in DNA: TGTGCCAGCAGCTTAGGGCGAACCGGGGAGCTGTTTTTT.